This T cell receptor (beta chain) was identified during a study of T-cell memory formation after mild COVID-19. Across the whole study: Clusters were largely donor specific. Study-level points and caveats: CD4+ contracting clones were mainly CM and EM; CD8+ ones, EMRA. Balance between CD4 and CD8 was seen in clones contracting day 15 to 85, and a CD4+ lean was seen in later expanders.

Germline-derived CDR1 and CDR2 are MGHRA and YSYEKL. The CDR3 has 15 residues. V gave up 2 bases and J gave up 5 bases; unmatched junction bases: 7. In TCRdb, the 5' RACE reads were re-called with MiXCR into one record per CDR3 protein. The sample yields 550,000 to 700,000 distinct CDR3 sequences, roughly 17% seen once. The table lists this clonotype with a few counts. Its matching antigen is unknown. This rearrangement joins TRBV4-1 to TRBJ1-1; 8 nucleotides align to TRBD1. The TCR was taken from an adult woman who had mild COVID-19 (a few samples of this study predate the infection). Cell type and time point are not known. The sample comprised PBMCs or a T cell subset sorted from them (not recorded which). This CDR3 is CASSQLETGGTEAFF. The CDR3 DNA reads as TGCGCCAGCAGCCAATTGGAAACAGGGGGTACTGAAGCTTTCTTT.